This paragraph covers one T cell receptor beta chain sequence. The data belong to a study of human T cells and chemical hapten exposure. Regarding time point: patch test 2, 6 weeks after DPC sensitization. Treatment indicated: therapeutic diphenylcyclopropenone sensitization with weekly scalp DPC. Germline V gene data show CDR1 as MNHEY and CDR2 as SMNVEV (reference sequence). Germline trimming cut 7 bases from V and 4 bases from J; bases unmatched to any gene: 8. There are 14 residues in the CDR3. In TCRdb, the RACE reads were re-called with MiXCR into one record per CDR3 protein. This table holds roughly 120,000 distinct CDR3 sequences, roughly a tenth found once.

This receptor was identified in a woman aged 40-49 years with alopecia areata. Some clones in this sample may be carry-over from other donors' samples. The chain joins TRBV27 to TRBJ2-7; 9 positions match TRBD1. This specimen consisted of whole blood, obtained in connection with sensitization to the hapten diphenylcyclopropenone (DPC). CDR3 protein: CASTSAGQGYEQYF. CDR3 coding DNA: TGTGCCAGCACCTCCGCGGGACAGGGTTACGAGCAGTACTTC.